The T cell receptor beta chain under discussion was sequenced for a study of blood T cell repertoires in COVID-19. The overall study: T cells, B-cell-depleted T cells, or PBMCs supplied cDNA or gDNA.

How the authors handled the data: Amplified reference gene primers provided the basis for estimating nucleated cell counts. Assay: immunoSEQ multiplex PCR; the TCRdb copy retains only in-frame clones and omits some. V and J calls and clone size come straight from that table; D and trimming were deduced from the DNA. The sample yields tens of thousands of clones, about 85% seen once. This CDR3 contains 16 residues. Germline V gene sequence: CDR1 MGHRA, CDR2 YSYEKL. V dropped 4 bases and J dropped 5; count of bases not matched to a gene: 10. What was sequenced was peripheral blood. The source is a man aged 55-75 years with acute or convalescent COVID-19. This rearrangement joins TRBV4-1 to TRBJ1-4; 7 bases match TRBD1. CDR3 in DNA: TGCGCCAGCAGCCCGAGGGGAGGACAGGCAAATGAAAAACTGTTTTTT. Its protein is CASSPRGGQANEKLFF.